One T cell receptor (beta chain) is described in this entry. Its antigen is unidentified. A much larger clone is a single base away; this may be a read error. From RNA transcripts, TCR beta CDR3 regions were amplified. HTBI primers were used for first-round RT-PCR of the TCR CDR3. TCRdb re-called the multiplex PCR reads with MiXCR, one entry per CDR3 protein. The data show approximately 530,000 distinct CDR3 sequences, approximately 15% seen once. The entry originates in a study of T cells in Graves' hyperthyroidism and ophthalmopathy. An absence of ophthalmopathy progression within 18 months meant stable Graves' hyperthyroidism. Hyperthyroidism patients were newly diagnosed, had disease duration under 2 months, and were aged 18 to 65 years. With 4 bases removed from V and 3 bases from J, the gap between germline ends came to 13 bases. The germline gives CDR1 MDHEN, CDR2 SYDVKM. The CDR3 is 14 amino acids.

Notes on the study in general: With a median lead of roughly 6.8 months before onset, the model predicted ophthalmopathy.

Material for sequencing was blood. V is TRBV28 and J is TRBJ2-7; D is ambiguous. This clonotype was sampled from a woman between 18 and 29 years old with Graves' hyperthyroidism. The CDR3 region has the DNA TGTGCCAGCAGTTGGTTCAGAGTCTTCTACGAGCAGTACTTC. The encoded protein is CASSWFRVFYEQYF.